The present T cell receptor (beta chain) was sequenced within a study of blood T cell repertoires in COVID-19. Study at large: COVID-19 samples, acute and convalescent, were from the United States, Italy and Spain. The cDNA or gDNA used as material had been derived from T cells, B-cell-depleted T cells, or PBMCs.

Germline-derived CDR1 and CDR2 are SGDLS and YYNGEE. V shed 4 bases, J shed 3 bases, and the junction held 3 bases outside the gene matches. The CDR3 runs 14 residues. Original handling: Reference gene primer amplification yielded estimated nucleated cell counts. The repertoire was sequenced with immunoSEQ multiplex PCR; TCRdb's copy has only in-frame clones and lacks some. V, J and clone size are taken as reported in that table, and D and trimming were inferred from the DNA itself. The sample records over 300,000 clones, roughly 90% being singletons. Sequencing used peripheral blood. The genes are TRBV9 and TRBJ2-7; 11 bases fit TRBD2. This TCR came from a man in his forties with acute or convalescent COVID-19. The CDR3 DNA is TGTGCCAGCAGCTCCGGGACTAGCGGCTACGAGCAGTACTTC. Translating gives CASSSGTSGYEQYF.